The TCR beta chain described here comes from a study of regulatory T cells in long-lasting Graves disease. According to the study, TCR beta libraries were built with iRepertoire HTBI primers and CDR3-region Arm-PCR. TCRdb reprocessed the multiplex PCR reads via MiXCR and lists one record per CDR3 protein. Seen here are roughly 400,000 distinct CDR3 sequences, approximately 16% observed once, and the top ten hold roughly 8%. This clonotype was detected a few times. The antigen is not known. At one boundary the junction diverges from the germline segment, which might be a read error. Time point: newly diagnosed GD, antithyroid drugs for less than 3 months. Construction of the TCR library relied on RNA isolated from PBMCs. Findings of the study overall: Accuracy may have suffered from the small sample size.

Germline-derived CDR1 and CDR2 are SGHKS and YYEKEE (reference sequence). The CDR3 contains 17 residues. These data are also associated with another study on T cells in Graves' hyperthyroidism and ophthalmopathy.

This specimen was peripheral blood mononuclear cells (PBMCs), taken at new diagnosis, from a patient treated with antithyroid drugs. The J gene is TRBJ2-3, the V gene TRBV5-5, with 11 positions matching TRBD2. The TCR originated in a woman aged 35 to 49 with Graves disease. The CDR3, as DNA: TGTACCAGCAGCTTGGGGGTAGCGGGAGGGACCACAGATACGCAGTATTTT. Amino acids: CTSSLGVAGGTTDTQYF.